What follows are 19 T cell receptor beta chains derived from one specimen sequenced in a study of blood T cell repertoires in COVID-19. Produced via immunoSEQ multiplex PCR; TCRdb's table is partial and in-frame only. Of 150,000 to 200,000 clones in the sample, 80% to 85% were seen once. The specimen was peripheral blood. Receptors were obtained from an elderly woman with active or convalescent COVID-19.

The chain links TRBV10-3 to TRBJ2-3, with 7 nucleotides matching TRBD2. J lost 0 bases, V lost 0 bases, and 3 bases had no gene match. In germline, CDR1 is ENHRY, CDR2 SYGVKD. This CDR3 comprises 16 residues. The CDR3 is CAISESGGESTDTQYF. CDR3 nucleotide sequence: TGTGCCATCAGTGAGTCGGGGGGGGAGAGCACAGATACGCAGTATTTT.

The rearrangement uses TRBV19 and TRBJ2-1, with a weak D call TRBD1 (6 bases). Trimming took off 6 bases at V and 2 bases at J, with 11 bases between the two ends. The CDR3 contains 14 residues. In germline, CDR1 is LNHDA, CDR2 SQIVND (reference sequence). The CDR3 coding sequence is TGTGCCAGTAGAGGGGGTGCCACCTACAATGAGCAGTTCTTC. Translation: CASRGGATYNEQFF.

The chain joins TRBV5-1 to TRBJ1-3; D not certain. V gave up 0 bases and J gave up 0 bases, with 10 bases separating them. The CDR3 spans 16 residues. Germline lookup yields CDR1 SGHRS and CDR2 YFSETQ. CDR3 region: CASSLDGRSSGNTIYF. CDR3 sequence (DNA): TGCGCCAGCAGCTTGGACGGGAGATCCTCTGGAAACACCATATATTTT.

Turning to this clone: One junction end does not reproduce the germline sequence, and a read error may be involved. The rearrangement uses TRBV7-7 and TRBJ2-3; 11 nucleotides line up with TRBD1. This CDR3 has 15 amino acids. Germline loops: CDR1 SSHAT, CDR2 FNYEAQ (reference sequence). The CDR3 sequence is CASSLGGQGADTQYF. Written as DNA, the CDR3 is TGTGCTAGCAGCTTAGGAGGACAGGGGGCTGATACGCAGTATTTT.

This chain connects TRBV6-6 to TRBJ2-2; maybe TRBD2 (6 bases). This CDR3 region has 16 residues. Germline V gene data show CDR1 as MNHNY and CDR2 as SVGAGI (reference sequence). The V and J ends lost 5 bases and 2 bases respectively, with 15 bases between them. As DNA, the CDR3 is TGTGCCAGCAGTGCGGGACGGAACCTAAACACCGGGGAGCTGTTTTTT. Its translation is CASSAGRNLNTGELFF.

In this sample, this clone turned up once. The chain combines TRBV6-2 or TRBV6-3 with TRBJ2-3; D possibly corresponds to TRBD2 (6 bases). The V end was cut by 5 bases, the J end by 4 bases, with 19 bases between. Germline V gene sequence: CDR1 MNHEY, CDR2 SVGEGT. The CDR3 consists of 16 residues. Written as DNA, the CDR3 is TGTGCCAGCAGTCCCCGCGGTGCGGGGCAGGCAGATACGCAGTATTTT. Protein product: CASSPRGAGQADTQYF.

V usage is TRBV7-9 and J usage is TRBJ1-2; D gene unclear. The CDR3 loop spans 11 amino acids. CDR1 SEHNR and CDR2 FQNEAQ come from the germline V gene (reference sequence). Trimming removed 5 bases from V and 4 bases from J, with 5 bases in between. The CDR3 loop is CASSLSYGYTF. DNA of the CDR3: TGTGCCAGCAGCCTTAGCTATGGCTACACCTTC.

The V gene is TRBV25-1, the J gene TRBJ1-4; D is unclear. Between the trimmed V and J ends, which lost 3 bases and 2 bases, there was a span of 10 bases. This CDR3 has 15 amino acids. Germline V gene data show CDR1 as MGHDK and CDR2 as SYGVNS. The CDR3 DNA is TGTGCCAGCAGTGATCGGAGGTACACTAATGAAAAACTGTTTTTT. It codes for CASSDRRYTNEKLFF.

This clone was detected once. The J gene is TRBJ1-2, the V gene TRBV4-3; D may be TRBD1 (6 bases). The germline CDR1 and CDR2 sequences are LGHNA and YSLEER. V lost 3 bases and J lost 8, with 22 bases in between. The CDR3 spans 16 residues. The CDR3 region is CASSHHVQGPQEGYTF. The CDR3 coding sequence is TGCGCCAGCAGCCACCACGTCCAGGGGCCGCAGGAGGGCTACACCTTC.

The rearrangement links TRBV29-1 to TRBJ2-3; 8 nucleotides match TRBD2. V trimming: 6 bases; J trimming: 0 bases; junction bases outside the gene matches: 5. This CDR3 region has 14 residues. Germline CDR1 reads SQVTM; CDR2 reads ANQGSEA. The CDR3 DNA follows: TGCAGCGTACCTACTAGCGGTAGCACAGATACGCAGTATTTT. As protein: CSVPTSGSTDTQYF.

V gene TRBV12-5 combines with J gene TRBJ1-4; D unresolved. V was shortened by 5 bases and J by 2 bases, with 15 bases between the two germline ends. This CDR3 is 16 amino acids long. The V gene's germline CDR1 is LGHNT and CDR2 FRNRAP. CDR3 in amino acids: CASGPPSHLTNEKLFF. The CDR3, as DNA: TGTGCTAGTGGTCCCCCCTCACATTTGACTAATGAAAAACTGTTTTTT. The complete variable domain, with remaining parts taken from reference TRBV12-5 and TRBJ1-4, reads DARVTQTPRHKVTEMGQEVTMRCQPILGHNTVFWYRQTMMQGLELLAYFRNRAPLDDSGMPKDRFSAEMPDATLATLKIQPSEPRDSAVYFCASGPPSHLTNEKLFFGSGTQLSVL.

This chain connects TRBV7-8 to TRBJ2-5; D is unclear. The CDR3 runs to 13 residues. Germline lookup yields CDR1 SGHVS and CDR2 FQNEAQ. Trimming pared 1 base from V and 3 bases from J, leaving 6 bases between. CDR3 sequence reads: CASSLDPEETQYF. CDR3 DNA: TGTGCCAGCAGCTTAGATCCAGAAGAGACCCAGTACTTC.

The count of this clone is one. The gene calls are TRBV3-1 (or the pseudogene TRBV3-2) and TRBJ1-5, with 7 bases fitting TRBD1. CDR1 and CDR2 from the germline V gene are LGHDT and YNNKEL (reference sequence). Trimming removed 2 bases from V and 0 bases from J; junction bases left unmatched: 4. This CDR3 comprises 16 residues. The CDR3 DNA is TGTGCCAGCAGCCAATGGGGGACAGATAGCAATCAGCCCCAGCATTTT. Translation gives CASSQWGTDSNQPQHF.

The chain recombines TRBV3-1 (or the pseudogene TRBV3-2) with TRBJ1-4; a possible D gene is TRBD1 (5 bases). CDR3 length: 16 amino acids. V was trimmed by 1 base and J by 4 bases, leaving 13 bases between them. Germline V CDR1 and CDR2: LGHDT, YNNKEL (reference sequence). The CDR3 reads CASSQVRGGGNEKLFF. The CDR3 DNA reads as TGTGCCAGCAGCCAAGTTAGGGGAGGCGGTAATGAAAAACTGTTTTTT.

The V and J genes are TRBV3-1 (or the pseudogene TRBV3-2) and TRBJ2-7, with D unresolved. V was cut by 4 bases and J by 4 bases, with 5 bases left in between. This CDR3 spans 11 amino acids. The germline gives CDR1 LGHDT, CDR2 YNNKEL (reference sequence). CDR3 nucleotide sequence: TGTGCCAGCAGCCGTCAATACGAGCAGTACTTC. It yields the protein CASSRQYEQYF.

This sequence joins TRBV10-3 and TRBJ1-2; 9 nucleotides line up with TRBD1. In germline, CDR1 is ENHRY, CDR2 SYGVKD. The CDR3 runs 12 residues. The V and J ends lost 10 bases and 9 bases, in that order; junction bases with no gene match: 9. CDR3 loop: CATRDRVFSYTF. DNA of the CDR3: TGTGCCACCCGGGACAGGGTCTTTAGCTACACCTTC.

This clone has only a few counts. This chain joins TRBV7-2 and TRBJ1-1; D is unresolved. Germline CDR1 and CDR2: SGHTA and FQGNSA. The CDR3 length is 15 residues. The germline V and J ends were trimmed by 0 bases and 1 base, with 9 bases remaining between them. The CDR3, as DNA: TGTGCCAGCAGCTTAGCGCCCGTCGGGAACACTGAAGCTTTCTTT. It yields the protein CASSLAPVGNTEAFF.

The chain is built from TRBV19 and TRBJ1-5; TRBD1 might be the D (5 bases). There are 17 residues in the CDR3. Between the trimmed V and J ends, which lost 3 bases and 1 base, there was a span of 16 bases. CDR1 is LNHDA, CDR2 SQIVND, per germline (reference sequence). The CDR3 loop reads CASSMGSRRGSNQPQHF. As DNA, the CDR3 is TGTGCCAGTAGTATGGGAAGTAGGAGGGGAAGCAATCAGCCCCAGCATTTT.

This clone was detected only a few times. The rearrangement uses TRBV6-5 and TRBJ1-2, with D unresolved. The CDR3 runs to 13 residues. The V end lost 2 bases, the J end lost 2 bases, and 6 bases lay between the germline ends. The germline gives CDR1 MNHEY, CDR2 SVGAGI. DNA of the CDR3: TGTGCCAGCAGTTACACGGGAAACTATGGCTACACCTTC. It codes for CASSYTGNYGYTF.